This TCR beta chain came from a study of PD-1 blockade in classical Hodgkin lymphoma. Findings of the study overall: Reports described newly diagnosed patients as having lower baseline TCR diversity than healthy donors.

Assay: immunoSEQ multiplex PCR; the TCRdb copy retains only in-frame clones and omits some. The sample lists more than 60,000 clones, under 95% seen once, with over 9.5% in the top ten. Germline CDR1 reads SGHRS; CDR2 reads YFSETQ. Trimming left V 3 bases short and J 4 bases short, with 10 bases between. This CDR3 has 13 amino acids. This clone is categorized as medium-sized. Its antigen is still unknown. Within the sample, other DNA sequences also encode this same CDR3. All patients relapsed after autologous stem cell transplantation, and brentuximab vedotin exposure varied. Material: peripheral blood mononuclear cells (PBMCs), obtained at baseline. V usage is TRBV5-1 and J usage is TRBJ1-2, with a possible D match to TRBD1 (5 bases). The TCR originated in a human donor with classical Hodgkin lymphoma. CDR3 DNA: TGCGCCAGCAGCTCGACGGGGCGCTATGGCTACACCTTC. Translation gives CASSSTGRYGYTF.